The 21 T cell receptor beta chains below were found in one sample sequenced in a study of patients with pleural tuberculosis. TCRdb recomputed calls from the reads with MiXCR, one row per CDR3 protein. This sample carries 25,000 to 30,000 distinct CDR3 sequences, 15% to 20% of them seen once, and the ten largest clones take under 4%. The sequenced material came from peripheral blood. The source of these receptors is a human donor with pleural tuberculosis.

This clonotype came up many times. This chain uses TRBV5-1 with TRBJ1-5; 9 bases match TRBD1. The J segment lost 2 bases and the V segment lost 7 bases, leaving 7 bases of the junction unmatched. The V gene's germline CDR1 is SGHRS and CDR2 YFSETQ. This CDR3 contains 15 residues. The CDR3: CASAMTGGGNQPQHF. The CDR3 DNA is TGCGCCAGCGCCATGACAGGGGGAGGCAATCAGCCCCAGCATTTT.

A note on this clonotype: With a much larger clone just one base away, this may be a read error. The rearrangement joins TRBV7-9 to TRBJ1-5; D is unclear. Per germline, CDR1 SEHNR and CDR2 FQNEAQ (reference sequence). V was trimmed by 1 base and J by 4 bases, leaving 8 bases between them. The CDR3 extends over 14 amino acids. CDR3 region: CASSLGPGNQPQHF. The CDR3 DNA is TGTGCCAGCAGCTTAGGGCCCGGGAATCAGCCCCAGCATTTT.

This clonotype was recorded at least ten times. This sequence joins TRBV5-1 and TRBJ2-3, with 7 bases aligning to TRBD2. CDR1 SGHRS and CDR2 YFSETQ come from the germline V gene. Germline trimming cut 0 bases from V and 4 bases from J; bases unmatched to any gene: 2. This CDR3 has 14 amino acids. The CDR3 DNA follows: TGCGCCAGCAGCTTGGACCGGGGGGCAGATACGCAGTATTTT. It encodes CASSLDRGADTQYF. The full variable domain, its missing parts supplied by reference TRBV5-1 and TRBJ2-3, is KAGVTQTPRYLIKTRGQQVTLSCSPISGHRSVSWYQQTPGQGLQFLFEYFSETQRNKGNFPGRFSGRQFSNSRSEMNVSTLELGDSALYLCASSLDRGADTQYFGPGTRLTVL.

This clonotype was found a few times. The chain employs TRBV4-2 and TRBJ2-5, with 14 bases identical to TRBD2. The CDR3 extends over 17 amino acids. In germline, CDR1 is LGHNA, CDR2 YNFKEQ. Germline trimming cut 3 bases from V and 4 bases from J; bases unmatched to any gene: 7. The CDR3 protein is CASSQIGTSGRGETQYF. CDR3 DNA: TGTGCCAGCAGCCAGATTGGGACTAGCGGGAGAGGAGAGACCCAGTACTTC.

V gene TRBV30 combines with J gene TRBJ2-1, with no clear D. This CDR3 is 11 amino acids long. The germline gives CDR1 GTSNPN, CDR2 SVGIG (reference sequence). The ends were cut back, 0 bases at V and 7 bases at J, with 4 bases in the middle. CDR3 DNA: TGTGCCTGGAGTGTGGGAAATGAGCAGTTCTTC. It translates to CAWSVGNEQFF.

With regard to this clonotype: Since a much larger clone is just one base distant, this may be a read error. The CDR3 carries no conserved terminal phenylalanine or tryptophan, so it likely arises from a read error. The gene calls are TRBV11-2 and TRBJ1-1, with a possible D match to TRBD1 (5 bases). Per germline, CDR1 SGHAT and CDR2 FQNNGV. The CDR3 extends over 14 amino acids. CDR3 sequence reads: CAGSLSGGNTEAFS. The CDR3 DNA reads as TGTGCCGGCAGCCTATCCGGGGGTAACACTGAAGCTTTCTCT.

This clonotype was detected ten times or more. The chain couples TRBV30 to TRBJ1-1, with D maybe TRBD1 (5 bases). This CDR3 has 13 residues. Looked up from germline, CDR1 is GTSNPN and CDR2 is SVGIG (reference sequence). With 3 bases removed from V and 0 bases from J, the gap between germline ends came to 8 bases. The CDR3 here is CAWSVQVNTEAFF. The CDR3 nucleotides read TGTGCCTGGAGCGTACAGGTGAACACTGAAGCTTTCTTT. The variable domain in full, with the rest retrieved from reference TRBV30 and TRBJ1-1, is SQTIHQWPATLVQPVGSPLSLECTVEGTSNPNLYWYRQAAGRGLQLLFYSVGIGQISSEVPQNLSASRPQDRQFILSSKKLLLSDSGFYLCAWSVQVNTEAFFGQGTRLTVV.

Many counts were recorded for this clonotype. The chain has TRBV4-2 and TRBJ1-6; no reliable D call. CDR1 and CDR2 (germline): LGHNA, YNFKEQ. The V end lost 0 bases, the J end lost 0 bases, and 9 bases lay between the germline ends. This CDR3 comprises 17 residues. The CDR3 here is CASSQEWTNSYNSPLHF. The CDR3 coding sequence is TGTGCCAGCAGCCAAGAATGGACGAACTCCTATAATTCACCCCTCCACTTT.

This clonotype was counted many times. The chain combines TRBV4-1 with TRBJ2-7; D remains ambiguous. V dropped 5 bases and J dropped 0 bases, with 11 bases sitting between them. Germline values: CDR1 MGHRA, CDR2 YSYEKL. The CDR3 consists of 14 residues. DNA of the CDR3: TGCGCCAGCAGCTCTCGGGTAACCTCCTACGAGCAGTACTTC. It yields the protein CASSSRVTSYEQYF.

In this sample, this clonotype turned up many times. The CDR3 loop is CATSADRDRGYTF. CDR3 bases: TGTGCCACTAGCGCCGACCGGGATCGCGGCTACACCTTC. The gene calls are TRBV2 and TRBJ1-2; D remains unclear. Per the germline V gene, CDR1 is SNHLY and CDR2 is FYNNEI. The CDR3 length is 13 residues. V lost 10 bases and J lost 8, with 20 bases in between.

This clonotype was seen ten or more times. The V call is TRBV12-3 or TRBV12-4, the J call TRBJ1-1; D might be TRBD1 (6 bases). V was clipped by 4 bases and J by 2 bases, with 8 bases between them. The CDR3 has 13 amino acids. The CDR3 DNA sequence: TGTGCCAGCAGTTGGACAGAAAACACTGAAGCTTTCTTT. Translation gives CASSWTENTEAFF.

Points on this clonotype: A much larger clone sits a single nucleotide away, making a read error possible. Given the absence of the conserved phenylalanine or tryptophan at the CDR3 end, a read error is likely. V and J are TRBV12-3 or TRBV12-4 and TRBJ1-2, with TRBD1 identical over 7 bases. V shed 8 bases and J 5 bases; nucleotides not matched to a gene: 5. This CDR3 is built from 12 residues. Here the CDR3 DNA reads TGTGCCAGCGGGCAGGGGGATTATGGCTACACCCTC. This gives the protein CASGQGDYGYTL.

In this sample, this clonotype turned up many times. CDR3 nucleotide sequence: TGCGCCAGCAGCCAAGATCCTCTCGGCCAGCCCCAGCATTTT. Translating it yields CASSQDPLGQPQHF. The chain couples TRBV4-1 to TRBJ1-5, with D hard to call. CDR3 length: 14 amino acids. Germline CDR1 and CDR2: MGHRA and YSYEKL. V lost 0 bases and J 7 bases, leaving 10 bases between the germline ends.

This clonotype has ten or more counts. The chain carries TRBV29-1 and TRBJ2-1, with TRBD2 matching 7 bases. J gave up 9 bases and V 4 bases, and 9 bases lay outside the gene matches. CDR3 length equals 13 residues. CDR1 SQVTM and CDR2 ANQGSEA come from the germline V gene. The chain's CDR3 is CSVGKGGGGEQFF. The CDR3 coding sequence is TGCAGCGTTGGAAAGGGCGGGGGAGGTGAGCAGTTCTTC.

This clonotype has at least ten counts. The chain joins TRBV12-5 to TRBJ2-1, with 7 bases that match TRBD2. Germline V CDR1 and CDR2: LGHNT, FRNRAP. The CDR3 is made up of 18 amino acids. J gave up 0 bases and V 0 bases, and 8 bases lay outside the gene matches. In nucleotides, the CDR3 is TGTGCTAGTGGTTTGGTAGGGCCCCGCGGGAGCTCCTACAATGAGCAGTTCTTC. Translated: CASGLVGPRGSSYNEQFF.

There are a few counts of this clonotype. An end of the junction does not agree with germline; a read error may underlie this. Here the CDR3 DNA reads TGTGCCAGCGGTTATACAGAGAACACTGAATCTTTCTTT. Residues: CASGYTENTESFF. The chain is built from TRBV27 and TRBJ1-1; D not resolved. CDR3 size: 13 residues. Germline V gene data show CDR1 as MNHEY and CDR2 as SMNVEV (reference sequence).

This clonotype appeared many times. The V and J genes are TRBV2 and TRBJ1-6, with D uncertain. V was shortened by 2 bases and J by 7 bases, with 12 bases between the two germline ends. The CDR3 runs to 15 residues. Germline V gene sequence: CDR1 SNHLY, CDR2 FYNNEI. This CDR3 is CASSESGGENSPLHF. The CDR3, as DNA: TGTGCCAGCAGTGAATCCGGCGGCGAGAATTCACCCCTCCACTTT.

This clonotype was counted a few times. A much larger clone lies a single base off, so this may be a read error. The V and J genes are TRBV2 and TRBJ1-2; D gene unclear. Germline CDR1 is SNHLY and CDR2 is FYNNEI. The CDR3 runs 13 residues. The CDR3 region is CASMAPTEDGSTF. The CDR3 nucleotides are TGTGCCAGCATGGCCCCGACCGAGGATGGCTCCACCTTC. Supplemented by reference TRBV2 and TRBJ1-2, the full variable domain reads EPEVTQTPSHQVTQMGQEVILRCVPISNHLYFYWYRQILGQKVEFLVSFYNNEISEKSEIFDDQFSVERPDGSNFTLKIRSTKLEDSAMYFCASMAPTEDGSTFGSGTRLTVV.

The V and J genes are TRBV27 and TRBJ1-2; no clear D. Trimming left V 11 bases short and J 0 bases short, with 13 bases between. The CDR3 length is 13 residues. Per the germline V gene, CDR1 is MNHEY and CDR2 is SMNVEV (reference sequence). CDR3 protein: CASRAFTNYGYTF. The CDR3 DNA follows: TGTGCCTCTAGAGCCTTTACTAACTATGGCTACACCTTC.

This clonotype was counted many times. This chain joins TRBV6-1 and TRBJ2-7; TRBD1 is a possible D gene (8 bases). The CDR3 has 15 amino acids. V lost 2 bases, J lost 4 bases, and 15 bases lay in between. Germline V gives CDR1 MNHNS, CDR2 SASEGT. The CDR3 DNA sequence: TGTGCCAGCAGTGAACCCGGACAGGGAGGGTACGAGCAGTACTTC. Its protein product is CASSEPGQGGYEQYF.

This clonotype was detected ten times or more. The chain has TRBV5-6 and TRBJ1-2; D is unresolved. The V and J ends lost 2 bases and 1 base respectively, with 9 bases between them. This CDR3 is built from 14 residues. Germline-derived CDR1 and CDR2 are SGHDT and YYEEEE. The CDR3 region has the DNA TGTGCCAGCAGCTTAGGGCTCTTTAACTATGGCTACACCTTC. Amino acid sequence: CASSLGLFNYGYTF.